The entry below gives a single T cell receptor (beta chain) sequence along with its context. The table came from immunoSEQ multiplex PCR; TCRdb's copy has only in-frame clones and leaves some out. This table has some 150,000 clones, less than 95% appearing once. This sample was taken from a study of control samples from healthy donors and cancer patients. Germline V gene data show CDR1 as LGHDT and CDR2 as YNNKEL (reference sequence). The CDR3 consists of 14 residues. V shed 7 bases and J shed 2 bases, with 13 bases lying between them. This sequence joins TRBV3-1 (or the pseudogene TRBV3-2) and TRBJ2-3; D is ambiguous. This clonotype was sampled from a man between 18 and 35 years old in good health. Input material: blood. This CDR3 reads CASTEGRYTDTQYF. The DNA for the CDR3 is TGTGCCAGCACCGAAGGACGGTACACAGATACGCAGTATTTT.